What follows is one T cell receptor beta chain and its context. Germline CDR1 and CDR2: KGHSH and LQKENI. This CDR3 contains 15 residues. V was pared by 6 bases and J by 4 bases, with 19 bases between. This entry is derived from a study of shared clonotypes between healthy human individuals. The assay was carried out at the deep level. Measured with immunoSEQ multiplex PCR; TCRdb has only the in-frame clones, and not every one. The sample has approximately 1.5 million clones; 98% are singletons. The sequencing sample was made of naive CD4+ T cells sorted from blood. Subset reported: CD45RA+ positively selected. The chain has TRBV18 and TRBJ2-7, with D tentatively TRBD1 or TRBD2 (5 bases each). This receptor was taken from a man aged 25-45 years in good health. As DNA, the CDR3 is TGTGCCAGCTCGCCGCCGAGGGGACCCCTGTACGAGCAGTACTTC. Translation: CASSPPRGPLYEQYF.